This passage covers 22 T cell receptor beta chains from one sample sequenced in a study of CXCR3 chemokines and chemotherapy response in bladder cancer. TCRdb recomputed calls from the PCR reads with MiXCR, one row per CDR3 protein. The sample has about 8,100 distinct CDR3 sequences, about 12% seen once. The sample was collected from a patient whose treatment included neoadjuvant chemotherapy. Receptors were obtained from a human donor with bladder cancer that responded to neoadjuvant chemotherapy.

This clonotype was found many times. This chain connects TRBV20-1 to TRBJ2-1; 8 bases are shared with TRBD1. Germline CDR1 and CDR2: DFQATT and SNEGSKA (reference sequence). This CDR3 comprises 14 residues. Germline trimming cut 5 bases from V and 5 bases from J; bases unmatched to any gene: 8. Here the CDR3 reads CSAYPGQANNEQFF. CDR3 nucleotide sequence: TGCAGTGCTTATCCGGGACAGGCGAACAATGAGCAGTTCTTC.

This clonotype is termed medium-sized. The rearrangement links TRBV19 to TRBJ2-5, with 10 bases matching TRBD2. Trimming took 5 bases from V and 11 from J; bases not matched to a gene: 17. Germline CDR1 is LNHDA and CDR2 is SQIVND (reference sequence). This CDR3 has 16 residues. DNA of the CDR3: TGTGCCAGTAGTCCCATCGCCGCTAGCGGGGGCCCTAGTCAGTACTTC. This sequence encodes CASSPIAASGGPSQYF.

This clonotype was seen just once. The gene calls are TRBV5-6 and TRBJ1-2, with 7 nucleotides matching TRBD1. V was pared by 5 bases and J by 7 bases, with 5 bases of the junction left unmatched. The CDR3 is 12 amino acids. Germline V gives CDR1 SGHDT, CDR2 YYEEEE. The CDR3 sequence is CASRGEGAGYTF. The DNA of the CDR3 is TGTGCCAGCAGGGGTGAGGGGGCTGGCTACACCTTC.

The sample holds many counts of this clonotype. The chain employs TRBV27 and TRBJ2-1, with D possibly matching TRBD1 (6 bases). The length of the CDR3 is 12 residues. V was shortened by 6 bases and J by 3 bases, with 6 bases between the two germline ends. CDR1 is MNHEY, CDR2 SMNVEV, per germline (reference sequence). The CDR3 region has the DNA TGTGCCAGCAGCAGGGGCTACAATGAGCAGTTCTTC. Translated: CASSRGYNEQFF.

This clonotype was picked up many times. The rearrangement links TRBV29-1 to TRBJ2-2; either TRBD1 or TRBD2 may fit D (5 bases each). V was trimmed by 3 bases and J by 5 bases, leaving 10 bases between them. Germline V lookup: CDR1 SQVTM, CDR2 ANQGSEA. CDR3 length: 13 residues. CDR3 protein: CSVERGYTGELFF. Written as DNA, the CDR3 is TGCAGCGTTGAGAGGGGATATACCGGGGAGCTGTTTTTT.

This clonotype is deemed medium-sized. J is TRBJ2-6 and V is TRBV19; D call uncertain. CDR1 and CDR2 (germline): LNHDA, SQIVND (reference sequence). Trimming took off 3 bases at V and 0 bases at J, with 6 bases between the two ends. CDR3 length: 15 residues. This CDR3 reads CASSMRGSGANVLTF. The CDR3 bases are TGTGCCAGTAGTATGCGAGGCTCTGGGGCCAACGTCCTGACTTTC.

This clonotype was found many times. This rearrangement joins TRBV5-4 to TRBJ2-3; D perhaps matches TRBD1 (5 bases). Germline V gene lookup returns CDR1 SGHNT and CDR2 YYREEE (reference sequence). The CDR3 extends over 14 amino acids. Trimming pared 0 bases from V and 0 bases from J, leaving 5 bases between. CDR3 residues: CASSLEGSTDTQYF. CDR3 DNA: TGTGCCAGCAGCTTGGAGGGGAGCACAGATACGCAGTATTTT.

The table lists this clonotype with a few counts. The chain links TRBV27 to TRBJ2-4; 9 bases map to TRBD2. The V segment lost 4 bases and the J segment 4 bases; nucleotides outside the gene matches: 8. Germline CDR1 and CDR2: MNHEY and SMNVEV (reference sequence). The CDR3 is 16 residues long. This CDR3 is CASSSRLAETKNIQYF. The CDR3 DNA sequence: TGTGCCAGCAGTTCGAGACTAGCGGAGACGAAAAACATTCAGTACTTC.

The V call is TRBV11-2, the J call TRBJ2-3; 8 bases fit TRBD2. CDR3 length: 15 amino acids. The germline V gene has CDR1 SGHAT and CDR2 FQNNGV. Trimming at V came to 3 bases and at J to 4 bases, leaving 6 bases not matched to a gene. The CDR3 loop is CASSFGGGQPDTQYF. CDR3 in DNA: TGTGCCAGCAGCTTCGGCGGGGGGCAGCCAGATACGCAGTATTTT. The full variable domain, rest sourced from reference TRBV11-2 and TRBJ2-3, is EAGVAQSPRYKIIEKRQSVAFWCNPISGHATLYWYQQILGQGPKLLIQFQNNGVVDDSQLPKDRFSAERLKGVDSTLKIQPAKLEDSAVYLCASSFGGGQPDTQYFGPGTRLTVL.

This clonotype was detected ten times or more. The chain couples TRBV5-4 to TRBJ2-5; 10 bases map to TRBD1. V dropped 4 bases and J dropped 5; count of bases not matched to a gene: 8. This CDR3 has 15 amino acids. Germline values: CDR1 SGHNT, CDR2 YYREEE (reference sequence). CDR3 sequence (DNA): TGTGCCAGCAGCCCTGGGACAGGGGCCCGGGAGACCCAGTACTTC. Translation gives CASSPGTGARETQYF.

This clonotype is medium-sized (0.01 to 0.1%). The V gene is TRBV6-2 or TRBV6-3, the J gene TRBJ2-7, with 8 positions matching TRBD1. CDR1 is MNHEY and CDR2 is SVGEGT in the germline V gene. This CDR3 contains 13 residues. The V and J ends lost 6 bases and 5 bases, in that order; junction bases with no gene match: 6. The CDR3 bases are TGTGCCAGCAGGGTGACAGGGGTGGACGAGCAGTACTTC. Protein product: CASRVTGVDEQYF.

This clonotype is labeled medium-sized. The chain carries TRBV6-5 and TRBJ1-1; tentative D call: TRBD1 (6 bases). Germline CDR1 and CDR2: MNHEY and SVGAGI. Trimming cost V 2 bases and J 0 bases, with 13 bases left between them. The CDR3 extends over 16 amino acids. In DNA form, the CDR3 reads TGTGCCAGCAGTTACGGGGCAGGGGTTATGAACACTGAAGCTTTCTTT. Residues: CASSYGAGVMNTEAFF.

The rearrangement links TRBV18 to TRBJ1-4, with D uncertain. The V end lost 3 bases, the J end lost 7 bases, and 9 bases lay between the germline ends. The CDR3 contains 13 residues. CDR1 is KGHSH and CDR2 is LQKENI in the germline V gene. The chain's CDR3 is CASSPDGVEKLFF. CDR3 DNA: TGTGCCAGCTCACCGGACGGGGTTGAAAAACTGTTTTTT.

About this clonotype: This clone may be a read error of a much larger clone one base away. J is TRBJ2-5 and V is TRBV20-1; tentatively, D is TRBD2 (6 bases). CDR3 length equals 12 residues. Looked up from germline, CDR1 is DFQATT and CDR2 is SNEGSKA (reference sequence). CDR3 sequence: CSAISGQESQYF. As DNA, the CDR3 is TGCAGTGCTATTAGCGGTCAAGAGTCCCAGTACTTC.

This clonotype was observed once. A read error is the likely source, as a far larger clone sits one nucleotide away. This sequence joins TRBV6-6 and TRBJ2-2; a possible D gene is TRBD1 (6 bases). The germline V gene has CDR1 MNHNY and CDR2 SVGAGI (reference sequence). The CDR3 runs 16 residues. CDR3 nucleotide sequence: TGTGCCAGCAGTTCTCGGACAGCCTCGGACACCGGGGAGCTGATTTTT. It yields the protein CASSSRTASDTGELIF.

By sample fraction, this clonotype is medium-sized. The CDR3 loop reads CASSLGGLQPQHF. Written as DNA, the CDR3 is TGTGCCAGTAGTCTTGGAGGGCTTCAGCCCCAGCATTTT. The chain has TRBV19 and TRBJ1-5; no definite D call. The CDR3 contains 13 residues. CDR1 and CDR2 from the germline V gene are LNHDA and SQIVND (reference sequence). Trimming shortened V by 5 bases and J by 6 bases, and 11 bases separated the two germline ends.

This clonotype was counted many times. The J gene is TRBJ2-7, the V gene TRBV19; 8 nucleotides line up with TRBD1. Per the germline V gene, CDR1 is LNHDA and CDR2 is SQIVND (reference sequence). The CDR3 has 16 amino acids. V was pared by 5 bases and J by 5 bases, with 14 bases of the junction left unmatched. CDR3 nucleotide sequence: TGTGCCAGTAGTTTACGACAGGGGTCAAGAGGGGACGAGCAGTACTTC. Its translation is CASSLRQGSRGDEQYF.

Relative to its sample, this clonotype is medium-sized. The chain joins TRBV7-2 to TRBJ2-2; TRBD2 matches at 12 bases. J was trimmed by 11 bases and V by 5 bases; bases with no gene match: 9. The CDR3 consists of 15 residues. Germline V gene data show CDR1 as SGHTA and CDR2 as FQGNSA. CDR3 DNA: TGTGCCAGCAGCCCACCGTCTAGCGGGGGGGCCGAGCTGTTTTTT. Translated: CASSPPSSGGAELFF.

This clonotype was recorded at least ten times. The V gene is TRBV5-6, the J gene TRBJ2-1; weak D call: TRBD1 (6 bases). Looked up from germline, CDR1 is SGHDT and CDR2 is YYEEEE. Trimming removed 4 bases from V and 3 bases from J, with 14 bases in between. This CDR3 contains 15 residues. The DNA of the CDR3 is TGTGCCAGCAGCCCGGCAGGACAGAGCTACAATGAGCAGTTCTTC. Translated, it gives CASSPAGQSYNEQFF.

This clonotype has more than one count but fewer than ten. The rearrangement links TRBV30 to TRBJ1-5; 7 bases are shared with TRBD1. The CDR3 is made up of 13 amino acids. After removal of 7 bases from V and 0 bases from J, the junction contained 3 bases not matched to a gene. Germline assignment: CDR1 GTSNPN and CDR2 SVGIG (reference sequence). CDR3: CASGTDSNQPQHF. The CDR3 DNA sequence: TGTGCCTCTGGGACAGATAGCAATCAGCCCCAGCATTTT.

This clonotype was observed a few times. This chain joins TRBV6-5 and TRBJ2-1; no clear D gene. V lost 2 bases to trimming and J lost 4 bases, with 12 bases between them. The CDR3 loop spans 15 amino acids. Germline-derived CDR1 and CDR2 are MNHEY and SVGAGI. For the CDR3, the DNA is TGTGCCAGCAGTTACCGGCCGGCCCATTACAATGAGCAGTTCTTC. Translating gives CASSYRPAHYNEQFF.

This clonotype appeared many times. This chain connects TRBV19 to TRBJ2-7; possibly TRBD1 or TRBD2 for D (5 bases each). The CDR3 length is 14 residues. The germline V and J ends were trimmed by 1 base and 2 bases, with 9 bases remaining between them. Germline values: CDR1 LNHDA, CDR2 SQIVND (reference sequence). The CDR3 nucleotides are TGTGCCAGTAGTATAGGGGGACCGCCCTACGAGCAGTACTTC. Translating it yields CASSIGGPPYEQYF.